This TCR beta chain came from a study of T-cell memory formation after mild COVID-19. V was shortened by 6 bases and J by 8 bases, with 20 bases between the two germline ends. The CDR3 spans 15 residues. Germline V gene data show CDR1 as SGHTA and CDR2 as FQGNSA. TCRdb reprocessed the 5' RACE reads via MiXCR and lists one record per CDR3 protein. The data show roughly 170,000 distinct CDR3 sequences, about 18% seen once. This clonotype was counted at least ten times. Its target is not known. Study-wide results and caveats: Later expanders leaned toward CD4+, whereas clones contracting from day 15 to 85 were balanced CD4/CD8.

Sequenced sample: PBMCs or a T cell subset sorted from them (not recorded which). The gene calls are TRBV7-2 and TRBJ2-1; D is ambiguous. The TCR comes from a man aged 18 to 29 who had mild COVID-19 (a few samples of this study predate the infection). Cell type and time point are not known. CDR3 nucleotide sequence: TGTGCCAGCAGTCCCCGGCCGATAGGGCTGCATGAGCAGTTCTTC. It encodes CASSPRPIGLHEQFF.